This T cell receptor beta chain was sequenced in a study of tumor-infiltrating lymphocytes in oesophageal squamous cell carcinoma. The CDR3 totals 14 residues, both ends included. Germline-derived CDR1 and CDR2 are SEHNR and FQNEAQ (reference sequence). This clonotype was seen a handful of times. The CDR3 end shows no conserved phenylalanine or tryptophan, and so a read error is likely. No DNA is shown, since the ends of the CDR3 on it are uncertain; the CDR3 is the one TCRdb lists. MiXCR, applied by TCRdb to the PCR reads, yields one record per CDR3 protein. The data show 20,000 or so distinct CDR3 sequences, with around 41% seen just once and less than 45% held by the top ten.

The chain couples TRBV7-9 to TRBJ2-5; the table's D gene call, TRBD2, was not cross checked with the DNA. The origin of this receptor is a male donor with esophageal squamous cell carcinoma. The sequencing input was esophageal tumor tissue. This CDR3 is CASSSGSYGYTFGS.